This T cell receptor beta chain was obtained from a study of cytomegalovirus exposure and HLA in healthy donors. The PCR contained 60 Vbeta and 13 Jbeta primers. The method was immunoSEQ multiplex PCR; TCRdb's version includes in-frame clones alone and lacks a portion of them. The sample lists 180,000 or so clones, around 80% occurring once. The length of the CDR3 is 17 residues. Germline trimming cut 0 bases from V and 3 bases from J; bases unmatched to any gene: 12. CDR1 and CDR2 from the germline V gene are GTSNPN and SVGIG (reference sequence). The TCR comes from a woman aged 50 to 60 in good health and CMV-seropositive. The sequencing sample was made of PBMCs. The V and J genes are TRBV30 and TRBJ1-2; 8 bases are shared with TRBD1. The DNA of the CDR3 is TGTGCCTGGAGTGTCCCTCTGGCAGGGGGCGAGGACTATGGCTACACCTTC. Its translation: CAWSVPLAGGEDYGYTF.